This TCR beta chain was found in a study of blood T cell repertoires in COVID-19. In the study overall: COVID-19 samples, acute and convalescent, were from the United States, Italy and Spain.

Trimming took off 5 bases at V and 6 bases at J, with 14 bases between the two ends. The germline V gene has CDR1 ENHRY and CDR2 SYGVKD. The CDR3 has 13 amino acids. In the original processing: Amplifying reference gene primers gave estimates of nucleated cell counts. Profiled with immunoSEQ multiplex PCR; TCRdb holds only in-frame clones, not every one. For V, J and clone size, that table is used; D and trimming come from the DNA. The table has approximately 130,000 clones, 84% seen once. Sequencing used peripheral blood. This sequence originates from a human donor in a cohort sampled during active COVID-19. The chain has TRBV10-3 and TRBJ2-7; the D gene is possibly TRBD2 (5 bases). This CDR3 reads CAISFGREGEQYF. The CDR3 DNA reads TGTGCCATCAGTTTTGGCCGGGAAGGCGAGCAGTACTTC.